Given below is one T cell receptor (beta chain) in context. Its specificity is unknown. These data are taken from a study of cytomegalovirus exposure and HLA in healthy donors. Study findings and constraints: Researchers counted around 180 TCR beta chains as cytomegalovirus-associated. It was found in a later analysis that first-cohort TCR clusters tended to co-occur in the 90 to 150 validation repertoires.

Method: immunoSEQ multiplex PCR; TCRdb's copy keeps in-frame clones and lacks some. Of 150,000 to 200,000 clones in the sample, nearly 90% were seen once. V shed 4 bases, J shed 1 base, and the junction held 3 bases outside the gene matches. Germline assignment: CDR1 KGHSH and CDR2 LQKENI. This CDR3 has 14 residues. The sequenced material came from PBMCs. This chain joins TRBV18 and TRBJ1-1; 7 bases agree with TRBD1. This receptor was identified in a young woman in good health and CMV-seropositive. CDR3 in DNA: TGTGCCAGCTCACGGGACAGTCAGAACACTGAAGCTTTCTTT. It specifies CASSRDSQNTEAFF.